This TCR beta chain was obtained from a study of blood T cell repertoires in COVID-19. TCRdb's table, derived via immunoSEQ multiplex PCR, lists solely in-frame clones and lacks some. The data hold 120,000 or so clones, with 70% to 90% observed a single time. Germline values: CDR1 KGHDR, CDR2 SFDVKD. V trimming: 10 bases; J trimming: 2 bases; junction bases outside the gene matches: 4. The CDR3 runs to 13 residues. The sequencing input was peripheral blood. The origin of this receptor is a woman older than 75 with acute or convalescent COVID-19. The V and J genes are TRBV24-1 and TRBJ1-2; 9 positions match TRBD1. The CDR3 protein is CATAQGANYGYTF. CDR3 DNA sequence: TGTGCCACTGCACAGGGGGCAAACTATGGCTACACCTTC.